The entry below gives a single T cell receptor (beta chain) sequence along with its context. Its antigen is as yet unknown. The CDR3 is made up of 13 amino acids. Germline lookup yields CDR1 MDHEN and CDR2 SYDVKM. The data derive from a study of CXCR3-negative and CXCR3-positive naive CD8 T cells. Study-wide findings and caveats: Memory CD8+ cells had much lower diversity, and both naive subsets had comparably high diversity. Naive cells that were CXCR3-negative or CXCR3-positive used TRBV-TRBJ genes alike, while memory cells diverged. More hydrophobic TRB CDR3s were found in CXCR3-positive naive cells than in CXCR3-negative naive cells. Naive subsets had comparable surface CD5; TCR strength was inferred from TRB CDR3 properties.

cDNA libraries for TRB were generated by 5' RACE incorporating UMI labels. Following a re-call of the 5' RACE reads, TCRdb has one entry per CDR3 protein and lacks DNA. In total, the table holds over 95,000 distinct CDR3 sequences. This chain uses TRBV28 with TRBJ2-7; TCRdb designates TRBD2, a call that cannot be tested without DNA. The sequence derives from a human donor in good health. Some clones in this sample may be carry-over from other donors' samples. The sample comprised naive CXCR3+ CD8+ T cells from blood. Stated subset: CD45RO-CCR7+CD27+CD95- naive CD8+ T cells expressing CXCR3 (TNR3+). The CDR3 reads CASVGLPGPEQYF.